Below are 8 T cell receptor beta chains sequenced from a single sample in a study of blood T cell repertoires in COVID-19. Method: immunoSEQ multiplex PCR; TCRdb's copy keeps in-frame clones and lacks some. The repertoire holds roughly 28,000 clones, with about 91% as singletons. Input material: peripheral blood. These receptors originate from a human donor with acute or convalescent COVID-19. The donor label of this sample is uncertain.

The rearrangement uses TRBV19 and TRBJ2-3; a weak D match, TRBD2 (5 bases). Germline CDR1 and CDR2: LNHDA and SQIVND (reference sequence). V lost 4 bases to trimming and J lost 6 bases, with 8 bases between them. The CDR3 sequence is 12 residues long. CDR3 loop: CASSTRGDTQYF. DNA for the CDR3: TGTGCCAGTAGTACGCGAGGGGATACGCAGTATTTT.

The chain uses TRBV5-1 and TRBJ2-2; 10 bases map to TRBD1. The CDR3 totals 15 residues. CDR1 SGHRS and CDR2 YFSETQ come from the germline V gene. The trim removed 7 bases at V and 6 bases at J, leaving 9 bases unmatched. CDR3 loop: CASVLGTGVAGELFF. CDR3 nucleotide sequence: TGCGCCAGCGTTCTGGGGACAGGGGTTGCCGGGGAGCTGTTTTTT.

The chain combines TRBV11-3 with TRBJ2-3, with unresolved D. The CDR3 covers 12 residues. Trimming took off 5 bases at V and 4 bases at J, with 7 bases between the two ends. Germline V gene lookup returns CDR1 SGHNT and CDR2 YENEEA. The CDR3 here is CASSPQSDTQYF. In DNA form, the CDR3 reads TGTGCCAGCAGCCCCCAGTCAGATACGCAGTATTTT.

The chain is built from TRBV7-6 and TRBJ2-3; 10 bases match TRBD2. This CDR3 region has 18 residues. CDR1 and CDR2 (germline): SGHVS, FNYEAQ. V was clipped by 1 base and J by 2 bases; unmatched bases: 9. For the CDR3, the DNA is TGTGCCAGCAGCTTAGTAGGGTTGCTAGCGGGAGTCACAGATACGCAGTATTTT. Translating it yields CASSLVGLLAGVTDTQYF.

V is TRBV7-8 and J is TRBJ1-1; possibly TRBD1 for D (6 bases). The CDR3 contains 14 residues. Germline CDR1 and CDR2: SGHVS and FQNEAQ. V shed 1 base and J shed 5 bases, with 11 bases lying between them. For the CDR3, the DNA is TGTGCCAGCAGCTTAGGGACTCAGGGGACTGAAGCTTTCTTT. It encodes CASSLGTQGTEAFF.

The rearrangement links TRBV15 to TRBJ1-1; a weak D match, TRBD1 (5 bases). V shed 0 bases and J shed 4 bases, with 15 bases lying between them. This CDR3 is 16 amino acids long. Per germline, CDR1 LNHNV and CDR2 YYDKDF (reference sequence). In nucleotides, the CDR3 is TGTGCCACCAGCAGAGATCGAACGGGGAGGGGCACTGAAGCTTTCTTT. Translating it yields CATSRDRTGRGTEAFF.

The V call is TRBV27, the J call TRBJ1-5; D call uncertain. In germline, CDR1 is MNHEY, CDR2 SMNVEV (reference sequence). CDR3 length: 12 amino acids. V gave up 7 bases and J gave up 2 bases, with 6 bases separating them. CDR3 bases: TGTGCCAGCAAGAGGGGCAATCAGCCCCAGCATTTT. Translated, it gives CASKRGNQPQHF.

The genes are TRBV5-1 and TRBJ2-2, with no clear D. The V gene's germline CDR1 is SGHRS and CDR2 YFSETQ. This CDR3 has 14 residues. The V gene lost 4 bases and the J gene lost 0 bases, with 7 bases spanning the gap. CDR3 coding DNA: TGCGCCAGCAGCCCAGACACGAACACCGGGGAGCTGTTTTTT. Amino acids: CASSPDTNTGELFF.